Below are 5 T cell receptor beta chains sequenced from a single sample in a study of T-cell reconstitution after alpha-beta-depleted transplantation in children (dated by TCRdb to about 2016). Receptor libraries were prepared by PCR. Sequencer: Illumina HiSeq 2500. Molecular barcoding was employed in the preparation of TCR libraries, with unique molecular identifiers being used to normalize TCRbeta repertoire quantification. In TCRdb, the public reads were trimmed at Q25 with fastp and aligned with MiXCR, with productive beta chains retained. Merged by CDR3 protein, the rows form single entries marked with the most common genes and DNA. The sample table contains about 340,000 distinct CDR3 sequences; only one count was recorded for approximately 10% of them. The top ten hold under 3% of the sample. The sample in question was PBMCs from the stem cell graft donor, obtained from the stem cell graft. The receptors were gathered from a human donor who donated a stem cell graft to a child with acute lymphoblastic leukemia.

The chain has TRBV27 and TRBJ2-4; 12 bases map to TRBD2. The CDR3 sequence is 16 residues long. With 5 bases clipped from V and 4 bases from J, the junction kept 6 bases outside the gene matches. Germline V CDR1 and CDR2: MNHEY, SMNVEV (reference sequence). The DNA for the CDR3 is TGTGCCAGCAGTCCGTCTAGCGGGAGGGTTAAAAACATTCAGTACTTC. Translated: CASSPSSGRVKNIQYF.

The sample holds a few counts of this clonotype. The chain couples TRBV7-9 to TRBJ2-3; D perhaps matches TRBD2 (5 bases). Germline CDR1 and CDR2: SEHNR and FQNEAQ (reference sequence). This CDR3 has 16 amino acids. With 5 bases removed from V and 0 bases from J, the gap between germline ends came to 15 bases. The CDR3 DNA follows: TGTGCCAGCAGCCCAGCCCGACGGACTAGCACAGATACGCAGTATTTT. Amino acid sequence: CASSPARRTSTDTQYF.

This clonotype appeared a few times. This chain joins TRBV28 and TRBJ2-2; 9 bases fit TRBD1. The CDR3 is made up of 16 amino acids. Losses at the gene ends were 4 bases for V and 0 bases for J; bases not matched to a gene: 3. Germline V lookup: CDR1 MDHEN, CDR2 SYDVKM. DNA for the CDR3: TGTGCCAGCAGTTCAACAGGGGGCGCGAACACCGGGGAGCTGTTTTTT. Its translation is CASSSTGGANTGELFF.

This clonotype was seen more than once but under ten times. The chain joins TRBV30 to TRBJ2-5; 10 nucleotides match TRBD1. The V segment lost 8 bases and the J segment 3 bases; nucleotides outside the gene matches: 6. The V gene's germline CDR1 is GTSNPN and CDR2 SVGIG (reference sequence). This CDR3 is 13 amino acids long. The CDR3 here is CAGDRGREETQYF. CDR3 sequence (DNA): TGTGCCGGGGACAGGGGACGAGAAGAGACCCAGTACTTC.

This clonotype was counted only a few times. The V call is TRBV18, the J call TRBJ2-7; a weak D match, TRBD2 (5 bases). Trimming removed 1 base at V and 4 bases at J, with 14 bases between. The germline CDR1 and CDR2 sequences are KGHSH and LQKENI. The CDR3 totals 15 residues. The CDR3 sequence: CASSPQQRFGYEQYF. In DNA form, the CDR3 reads TGTGCCAGCTCACCACAGCAGCGGTTTGGTTACGAGCAGTACTTC.